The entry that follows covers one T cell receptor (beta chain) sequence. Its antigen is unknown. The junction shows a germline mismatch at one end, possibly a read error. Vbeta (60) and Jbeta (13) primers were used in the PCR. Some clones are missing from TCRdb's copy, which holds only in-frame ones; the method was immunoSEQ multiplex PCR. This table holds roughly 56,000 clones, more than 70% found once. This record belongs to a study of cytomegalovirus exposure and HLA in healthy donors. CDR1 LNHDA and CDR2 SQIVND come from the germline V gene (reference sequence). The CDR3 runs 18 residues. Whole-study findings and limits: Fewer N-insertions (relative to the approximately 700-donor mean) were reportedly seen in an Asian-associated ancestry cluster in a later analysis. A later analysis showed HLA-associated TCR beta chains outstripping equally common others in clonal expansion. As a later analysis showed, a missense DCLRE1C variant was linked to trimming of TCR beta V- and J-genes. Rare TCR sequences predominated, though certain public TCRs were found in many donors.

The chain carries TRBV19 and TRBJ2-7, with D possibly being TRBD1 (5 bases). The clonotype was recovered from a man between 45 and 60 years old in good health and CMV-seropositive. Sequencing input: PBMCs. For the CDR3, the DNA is TGTGCCACTAGTACGGCCATCGTGGGGCGGAGCGCGACCTACGAGCAGTACTTC. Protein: CATSTAIVGRSATYEQYF. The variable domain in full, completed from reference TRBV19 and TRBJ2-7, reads DGGITQSPKYLFRKEGQNVTLSCEQNLNHDAMYWYRQDPGQGLRLIYYSQIVNDFQKGDIAEGYSVSREKKESFPLTVTSAQKNPTAFYLCATSTAIVGRSATYEQYFGPGTRLTVT.